A selection of T cell receptor beta chains follows, all from one sample in a study of cytomegalovirus exposure and HLA in healthy donors. Repertoires were generated with immunoSEQ multiplex PCR, while TCRdb's copy carries only in-frame clones and drops some. Reported are about 130,000 clones; the ten largest clones contain approximately 1.5%. Sequencing used PBMCs. These receptors were obtained from a woman aged 40 to 50 in good health and CMV-seronegative. CDR3s include the opening cysteine and the closing phenylalanine or tryptophan. D genes are given only for firm matches.

TRBD1	15	TRBV11-2	TRBJ2-5	CASSRGQGRGETQYF	TGTGCCAGCAGCCGGGGACAGGGGAGAGGGGAGACCCAGTACTTC
.	11	TRBV28	TRBJ1-2	CASSGNYGYTF	TGTGCCAGCAGCGGGAACTATGGCTACACCTTC
TRBD1	15	TRBV5-6	TRBJ1-2	CASSLVGTGPYGYTF	TGTGCCAGCAGCTTGGTCGGGACAGGGCCCTATGGCTACACCTTC
TRBD2	18	TRBV7-3	TRBJ2-1	CASSPGLAGGPRYNEQFF	TGTGCCAGCAGCCCGGGACTAGCGGGGGGGCCGCGGTACAATGAGCAGTTCTTC
.	17	TRBV19	TRBJ1-4	CASPPGLRSYSNEKLFF	TGTGCCAGTCCACCCGGACTTCGCAGCTACTCTAATGAAAAACTGTTTTTT
.	15	TRBV4-1	TRBJ2-1	CASSQSGGTYNEQFF	TGCGCCAGCAGCCAGAGTGGGGGGACCTACAATGAGCAGTTCTTC
.	13	TRBV2	TRBJ2-3	CASSEWAPDTQYF	TGTGCCAGCAGTGAATGGGCCCCAGATACGCAGTATTTT
TRBD1	15	TRBV18	TRBJ2-1	CASSPGQGSNNEQFF	TGTGCCAGCTCACCCGGACAGGGATCTAACAATGAGCAGTTCTTC
.	13	TRBV4-2	TRBJ2-7	CASSSRENHEQYF	TGTGCCAGCAGCTCAAGAGAAAATCACGAGCAGTACTTC
.	11	TRBV20-1	TRBJ1-1	CSANRAGEAFF	TGCAGTGCTAACAGGGCGGGTGAAGCTTTCTTT
.	19	TRBV4-3	TRBJ1-1	CASSQERGLGAGLNTEAFF	TGCGCCAGCAGCCAAGAGCGAGGGCTGGGGGCAGGGTTGAACACTGAAGCTTTCTTT
TRBD2	16	TRBV11-3	TRBJ2-3	CASSLGLAGSTDTQYF	TGTGCCAGCAGCCTCGGACTAGCGGGGAGCACAGATACGCAGTATTTT
TRBD1	17	TRBV5-1	TRBJ1-2	CASSLAGEGQGARGYTF	TGCGCCAGCAGCTTGGCCGGGGAGGGACAGGGGGCGCGAGGCTACACCTTC
TRBD1	13	TRBV29-1	TRBJ1-2	CSLASGTDYGYTF	TGCAGCCTTGCGTCCGGGACAGATTATGGCTACACCTTC
.	17	TRBV19	TRBJ2-2	CASSISPGQTDTGELFF	TGTGCCAGTAGTATATCCCCCGGACAGACGGACACCGGGGAGCTGTTTTTT
.	14	TRBV6-1	TRBJ1-1	CASRGSRAPTEAFF	TGTGCCAGCAGGGGGTCGAGGGCACCCACTGAAGCTTTCTTT
.	15	TRBV2	TRBJ2-3	CASSEGGWGTDTQYF	TGTGCCAGCAGTGAGGGGGGATGGGGCACAGATACGCAGTATTTT
TRBD1	15	TRBV7-2	TRBJ2-2	CASSLDRARAGELFF	TGTGCCAGCAGCTTGGACAGGGCGAGGGCCGGGGAGCTGTTTTTT
TRBD1	16	TRBV5-6	TRBJ1-5	CASSFSGTGGTRPQHF	TGTGCCAGCAGCTTCTCCGGGACAGGGGGCACTCGGCCCCAGCATTTT
TRBD2	17	TRBV28	TRBJ2-3	CASREGTSGVGTDTQYF	TGTGCCAGCAGAGAAGGGACTAGCGGGGTGGGCACAGATACGCAGTATTTT
.	13	TRBV7-9	TRBJ1-1	CASSSRDNTEAFF	TGTGCCAGCAGCTCCAGGGATAACACTGAAGCTTTCTTT
.	12	TRBV28	TRBJ1-1	CASSLTGAVAFF	TGTGCCAGCAGTTTAACGGGTGCGGTGGCTTTCTTT
.	13	TRBV29-1	TRBJ1-1	CSVVRGADTEAFF	TGCAGCGTTGTTCGGGGGGCCGACACTGAAGCTTTCTTT
TRBD2	14	TRBV5-1	TRBJ2-1	CASSLERGANEQFF	TGCGCCAGCAGCCTGGAGCGGGGGGCAAATGAGCAGTTCTTC
.	14	TRBV7-2	TRBJ1-4	CASSSGRGEEKLFF	TGTGCCAGCAGCTCCGGAAGGGGCGAAGAAAAACTGTTTTTT
.	14	TRBV2	TRBJ2-5	CASTLTGAQETQYF	TGTGCCAGCACTCTGACAGGTGCCCAAGAGACCCAGTACTTC
TRBD2	17	TRBV29-1	TRBJ2-1	CSAQGLASGSSYNEQFF	TGCAGCGCCCAGGGACTAGCTTCTGGGAGCTCCTACAATGAGCAGTTCTTC
.	13	TRBV7-2	TRBJ1-6	CASSQRFNSPLHF	TGTGCCAGCAGCCAGAGGTTTAATTCACCCCTCCACTTT
.	18	TRBV4-2	TRBJ2-3	CASRRGGSSQYSTDTQYF	TGTGCCAGCAGAAGGGGGGGTTCCTCCCAATATAGCACAGATACGCAGTATTTT
.	15	TRBV4-1	TRBJ2-3	CASSQVGGNTDTQYF	TGCGCCAGCAGCCAAGTTGGGGGGAACACAGATACGCAGTATTTT
.	14	TRBV28	TRBJ1-4	CASTLRRGGEKLFF	TGTGCCAGCACTCTGAGGCGGGGTGGAGAAAAACTGTTTTTT
TRBD1	15	TRBV11-3	TRBJ2-1	CASSHGTDFYNEQFF	TGTGCCAGCAGCCACGGGACAGACTTTTACAATGAGCAGTTCTTC
TRBD1	17	TRBV28	TRBJ2-5	CASISRQGQLLEETQYF	TGTGCCAGCATCTCTCGCCAGGGACAGCTGCTAGAAGAGACCCAGTACTTC
.	12	TRBV6-6	TRBJ1-1	CASSYTSSGAFF	TGTGCCAGCAGTTACACCAGTTCAGGCGCTTTCTTT
.	13	TRBV2	TRBJ2-7	CALGGLSSYEQYF	TGTGCTCTAGGCGGCCTGAGCTCCTACGAGCAGTACTTC
.	13	TRBV6-4	TRBJ2-1	CASSDRDNNEQFF	TGTGCCAGCAGTGACCGGGACAACAATGAGCAGTTCTTC
.	17	TRBV14	TRBJ1-1	CASSHLISRGGNTEAFF	TGTGCCAGCAGCCACTTGATTTCCCGGGGGGGGAACACTGAAGCTTTCTTT
TRBD1	16	TRBV5-5	TRBJ1-2	CASSDRGGAGDYGYTF	TGTGCCAGCAGCGATCGAGGGGGCGCCGGTGACTATGGCTACACCTTC
TRBD1	14	TRBV5-4	TRBJ2-7	CASSRQGASYEQYF	TGTGCCAGCAGCAGACAGGGGGCATCCTACGAGCAGTACTTC
.	14	TRBV5-6	TRBJ1-1	CASSLDADNTEAFF	TGTGCCAGCAGCTTGGACGCGGATAACACTGAAGCTTTCTTT
.	15	TRBV9	TRBJ2-6	CASTFAHSGANVLTF	TGTGCCAGCACCTTTGCGCACTCTGGGGCCAACGTCCTGACTTTC
.	17	TRBV4-1	TRBJ1-5	CASSQGDFQTGNQPQHF	TGCGCCAGCAGCCAAGGGGACTTCCAAACCGGGAATCAGCCCCAGCATTTT
.	14	TRBV10-3	TRBJ2-5	CAIAGDLGQETQYF	TGTGCCATAGCCGGGGACTTGGGACAAGAGACCCAGTACTTC
.	13	TRBV6-5	TRBJ1-2	CASSYNSNYGYTF	TGTGCCAGCAGTTACAACAGTAACTATGGCTACACCTTC
.	17	TRBV21-1	TRBJ2-1	CASSRNPGVGSYNEQFF	TGTGCCAGCAGCAGAAATCCGGGGGTAGGCTCCTACAATGAGCAGTTCTTC
.	14	TRBV14	TRBJ1-4	CASSPLEQYEKLFF	TGTGCCAGCAGCCCCCTGGAGCAGTATGAAAAACTGTTTTTT
TRBD1	15	TRBV2	TRBJ1-3	CASISGQLSGNTIYF	TGTGCCAGCATATCGGGACAGCTTTCTGGAAACACCATATATTTT
.	14	TRBV27	TRBJ1-1	CASSSQRGNTEAFF	TGTGCCAGCAGTTCCCAGAGGGGGAATACTGAAGCTTTCTTT
TRBD1	16	TRBV10-3	TRBJ1-4	CAISERGTDLPEKLFF	TGTGCCATCAGTGAAAGGGGGACAGACCTTCCTGAAAAACTGTTTTTT
TRBD2	15	TRBV7-2	TRBJ2-7	CASSSPGRSPYEQYF	TGTGCCAGCAGCTCCCCCGGGAGGTCACCCTACGAGCAGTACTTC
TRBD2	17	TRBV11-3	TRBJ2-1	CASSLELAGAPHNEQFF	TGTGCCAGCAGCTTAGAACTAGCGGGGGCCCCCCACAATGAGCAGTTCTTC
.	13	TRBV9	TRBJ2-2	CASSVGGTGELFF	TGTGCCAGCAGCGTAGGAGGTACCGGGGAGCTGTTTTTT
TRBD1	15	TRBV27	TRBJ2-5	CASSPWTGFQETQYF	TGTGCCAGCAGTCCGTGGACAGGATTCCAAGAGACCCAGTACTTC
.	14	TRBV5-1	TRBJ2-5	CASSDRGVEETQYF	TGCGCCAGCAGTGACCGCGGGGTTGAAGAGACCCAGTACTTC
.	15	TRBV28	TRBJ1-4	CASSSSGLRDEKLFF	TGTGCCAGCAGTTCCTCAGGGCTCCGGGATGAAAAACTGTTTTTT
TRBD1	16	TRBV4-2	TRBJ1-2	CASSQENGQGRYGYTF	TGTGCCAGCAGCCAAGAAAACGGACAGGGACGTTACGGCTACACCTTC
TRBD1	14	TRBV7-2	TRBJ1-2	CASSFGQGNYGYTF	TGTGCCAGCAGCTTTGGACAGGGGAACTATGGCTACACCTTC
.	17	TRBV28	TRBJ1-5	CASSLFPLASRGQPQHF	TGTGCCAGCAGTTTATTCCCCCTGGCTTCCCGGGGGCAGCCCCAGCATTTT
TRBD1	12	TRBV9	TRBJ1-3	CASRQGRGTIYF	TGTGCCAGCAGACAGGGGCGTGGCACCATATATTTT